Shown below are 18 T cell receptor beta chains from a single sample sequenced in a study of T cell clonotyping in hematopoietic cell transplantation. The time point is: recipient sample about 28 days before transplant, after cytoreduction. The repertoire was sequenced with immunoSEQ multiplex PCR; TCRdb's copy has only in-frame clones and lacks some. The sample lists around 10,000 clones, 92% occurring once. The sequences come from peripheral blood mononuclear cells, collected before stem cell transplant. The origin of the receptors is a woman in her 40s with acute myeloid leukemia. Some clones in this sample may be carry-over from other donors' samples.

In its sample, this clone was seen a few times. This chain uses TRBV27 with TRBJ1-1, with D perhaps TRBD1 (5 bases). CDR1 is MNHEY and CDR2 is SMNVEV in the germline V gene (reference sequence). This CDR3 region has 14 residues. V was shortened by 3 bases and J by 0 bases, with 8 bases between the two germline ends. CDR3 residues: CASSFQGVNTEAFF. Here the CDR3 DNA reads TGTGCCAGCAGTTTCCAAGGGGTGAACACTGAAGCTTTCTTT.

The chain combines TRBV12-5 with TRBJ1-4, with D unclear. CDR1 LGHNT and CDR2 FRNRAP come from the germline V gene. CDR3 length: 15 residues. Trimming removed 1 base from V and 2 bases from J, with 8 bases in between. The DNA for the CDR3 is TGTGCTAGTGGTTTGGGGATTACCACTAATGAAAAACTGTTTTTT. It specifies CASGLGITTNEKLFF.

The CDR3 loop reads CSVVPGQGPYEQYF. CDR3 DNA: TGCAGCGTGGTACCGGGACAGGGCCCCTACGAGCAGTACTTC. V is TRBV29-1 and J is TRBJ2-7; 9 bases match TRBD1. With 6 bases clipped from V and 2 bases from J, the junction kept 8 bases outside the gene matches. Germline V gives CDR1 SQVTM, CDR2 ANQGSEA. The CDR3 runs 14 residues.

The V call is TRBV5-1, the J call TRBJ2-1, with D possibly being TRBD2 (7 bases). The CDR3 is 14 residues long. Trimming shortened V by 6 bases and J by 8 bases, and 18 bases separated the two germline ends. Germline CDR1 SGHRS, CDR2 YFSETQ. The CDR3 here is CASKSRGAVDEQFF. CDR3 nucleotides: TGCGCCAGCAAATCACGGGGGGCCGTTGATGAGCAGTTCTTC.

The chain carries TRBV6-4 and TRBJ2-3; 8 bases fit TRBD2. CDR1 is MRHNA and CDR2 is SNTAGT in the germline V gene. The trim removed 5 bases at V and 0 bases at J, leaving 4 bases unmatched. The CDR3 extends over 15 amino acids. CDR3 residues: CASSRTGGSTDTQYF. CDR3 sequence (DNA): TGTGCCAGCAGTCGGACGGGAGGGAGCACAGATACGCAGTATTTT.

The rearrangement joins TRBV11-1 to TRBJ1-2; D is ambiguous. CDR3 length: 16 residues. The V end was cut by 1 base, the J end by 4 bases, with 16 bases between. Germline V gene lookup returns CDR1 SGHAT and CDR2 FQDESV (reference sequence). This CDR3 is CASSLVPPDSSYGYTF. The DNA of the CDR3 is TGTGCCAGCAGCTTAGTTCCTCCCGATTCCAGCTATGGCTACACCTTC.

The chain uses TRBV12-5 and TRBJ2-5; no clear D. The CDR3 extends over 12 amino acids. Trimming removed 0 bases at V and 9 bases at J, with 8 bases between. Germline CDR1 reads LGHNT; CDR2 reads FRNRAP. The CDR3: CASGLVSGAQYF. In nucleotides, the CDR3 is TGTGCTAGTGGTTTGGTATCTGGGGCCCAGTACTTC. The variable domain in full, completed from reference TRBV12-5 and TRBJ2-5, reads DARVTQTPRHKVTEMGQEVTMRCQPILGHNTVFWYRQTMMQGLELLAYFRNRAPLDDSGMPKDRFSAEMPDATLATLKIQPSEPRDSAVYFCASGLVSGAQYFGPGTRLLVL.

The genes are TRBV5-4 and TRBJ2-1; tentatively, D is TRBD2 (6 bases). Germline V gives CDR1 SGHNT, CDR2 YYREEE (reference sequence). V gave up 4 bases and J gave up 3 bases, with 11 bases separating them. The CDR3 spans 14 residues. CDR3 sequence reads: CASSPQTSYNEQFF. In DNA, the CDR3 is TGTGCCAGCAGCCCCCAGACTAGCTACAATGAGCAGTTCTTC. The full variable domain, rest sourced from reference TRBV5-4 and TRBJ2-1, is ETGVTQSPTHLIKTRGQQVTLRCSSQSGHNTVSWYQQALGQGPQFIFQYYREEENGRGNFPPRFSGLQFPNYSSELNVNALELDDSALYLCASSPQTSYNEQFFGPGTRLTVL.

The sample holds one count of this clone. V usage is TRBV5-1 and J usage is TRBJ1-1; D call uncertain. The CDR3 totals 14 residues. Germline values: CDR1 SGHRS, CDR2 YFSETQ. The V end lost 3 bases, the J end lost 1 base, and 10 bases lay between the germline ends. The CDR3, as DNA: TGCGCCAGCAGCTCGGAACGCCCGAACACTGAAGCTTTCTTT. Translated, it gives CASSSERPNTEAFF. Variable domain in full (rest from reference TRBV5-1 and TRBJ1-1): KAGVTQTPRYLIKTRGQQVTLSCSPISGHRSVSWYQQTPGQGLQFLFEYFSETQRNKGNFPGRFSGRQFSNSRSEMNVSTLELGDSALYLCASSSERPNTEAFFGQGTRLTVV.

The rearrangement uses TRBV5-1 and TRBJ2-1; 14 bases fit TRBD2. Germline trimming cut 2 bases from V and 3 bases from J; bases unmatched to any gene: 4. Germline lookup yields CDR1 SGHRS and CDR2 YFSETQ. CDR3 length: 17 amino acids. The CDR3 sequence is CASSFMGLAGVYNEQFF. The CDR3 DNA reads as TGCGCCAGCAGCTTTATGGGACTAGCGGGGGTCTACAATGAGCAGTTCTTC.

In its sample, this clone was seen a few times. The CDR3 reads CAWSGTSGNTDTQYF. In nucleotides, the CDR3 is TGTGCCTGGAGTGGGACTAGTGGTAACACAGATACGCAGTATTTT. V usage is TRBV30 and J usage is TRBJ2-3, with 7 bases that match TRBD2. V lost 1 base, J lost 2 bases, and 6 bases stayed unmatched. Per the germline V gene, CDR1 is GTSNPN and CDR2 is SVGIG (reference sequence). The CDR3 has 15 residues. The full variable domain, rest sourced from reference TRBV30 and TRBJ2-3, is SQTIHQWPATLVQPVGSPLSLECTVEGTSNPNLYWYRQAAGRGLQLLFYSVGIGQISSEVPQNLSASRPQDRQFILSSKKLLLSDSGFYLCAWSGTSGNTDTQYFGPGTRLTVL.

This sequence joins TRBV14 and TRBJ2-3; maybe TRBD2 (5 bases). V shed 4 bases and J shed 4 bases, with 21 bases lying between them. CDR1 and CDR2 (germline): SGHDN, FVKESK. The CDR3 sequence is 17 residues long. The CDR3 DNA follows: TGTGCCAGCAGCCCTATCGGGCTAGCTAAATCCGCAGATACGCAGTATTTT. Encoded protein: CASSPIGLAKSADTQYF. The whole variable domain, filled in from reference TRBV14 and TRBJ2-3, reads EAGVTQFPSHSVIEKGQTVTLRCDPISGHDNLYWYRRVMGKEIKFLLHFVKESKQDESGMPNNRFLAERTGGTYSTLKVQPAELEDSGVYFCASSPIGLAKSADTQYFGPGTRLTVL.

In this sample, this clone turned up a few times. In DNA, the CDR3 is TGCGCCAGCTGGACAGGGGACACCGGGGAGCTGTTTTTT. Amino acid sequence: CASWTGDTGELFF. V and J are TRBV10-2 and TRBJ2-2, with 9 positions matching TRBD1. This CDR3 spans 13 amino acids. V was clipped by 8 bases and J by 3 bases; unmatched bases: 1. The germline CDR1 and CDR2 sequences are WSHSY and SAAADI.

This chain uses TRBV4-1 with TRBJ1-2; D unresolved. Trimming took off 2 bases at V and 4 bases at J, with 20 bases between the two ends. This CDR3 is built from 17 residues. Germline V gene lookup returns CDR1 MGHRA and CDR2 YSYEKL. The CDR3 is CASSQSRLGVSVYGYTF. CDR3 DNA: TGCGCCAGCAGCCAATCCCGCCTGGGAGTTTCGGTCTATGGCTACACCTTC.

V usage is TRBV13 and J usage is TRBJ1-3; D remains unclear. The CDR3 length is 16 residues. Deletions cut 5 bases from V and 0 bases from J, with 14 bases between. Germline assignment: CDR1 PRHDT and CDR2 FYEKMQ (reference sequence). The CDR3 loop is CASSDKKYDSGNTIYF. The CDR3 DNA is TGTGCCAGCAGCGACAAAAAGTACGACTCTGGAAACACCATATATTTT.

This chain uses TRBV7-6 with TRBJ2-1, with 7 bases matching TRBD2. CDR3 length equals 15 residues. Trimming removed 4 bases from V and 3 bases from J; junction bases left unmatched: 6. CDR1 SGHVS and CDR2 FNYEAQ come from the germline V gene. Here the CDR3 reads CASSSPRTSYNEQFF. CDR3 in DNA: TGTGCCAGCAGCTCACCGCGGACTAGCTACAATGAGCAGTTCTTC.

This clone came up once. The genes are TRBV27 and TRBJ2-3; possible D gene TRBD1, 7 bases. The CDR3 totals 14 residues. CDR1 and CDR2 (germline): MNHEY, SMNVEV (reference sequence). Trimming took off 5 bases at V and 8 bases at J, with 17 bases between the two ends. The CDR3 loop reads CASSTPTGTSTQYF. The CDR3 DNA follows: TGTGCCAGCAGTACCCCGACAGGGACTTCTACGCAGTATTTT.

The chain joins TRBV5-1 to TRBJ2-7; no clear D gene. The V and J ends lost 0 bases and 6 bases respectively, with 16 bases between them. The germline CDR1 and CDR2 sequences are SGHRS and YFSETQ. The CDR3 runs to 15 residues. Here the CDR3 DNA reads TGCGCCAGCAGCTTGGAGGGTATACCTTGGGGCGAGCAGTACTTC. It is translated as CASSLEGIPWGEQYF.